The source of this T cell receptor beta chain is a study of persistence of HIV-infected CD4 T cells. Remarks on this clone: Its antigen remains unknown.

This CDR3 region has 14 residues. V shed 3 bases and J 4 bases; nucleotides not matched to a gene: 1. The germline V gene has CDR1 LNHDA and CDR2 SQIVND (reference sequence). Sequencing used immunoSEQ version 4 in survey mode. Profiling relied on immunoSEQ multiplex PCR, and the TCRdb table lists in-frame clones only, not all of them. Here the sample spans 30,000 to 45,000 clones, approximately 85% being singletons. An overlapping HIV-1 Gag peptide pool stimulated these cells at approximately 0.91 ug/peptide/mL. CD40L/CD69 double-negative CD45RO-high memory CD4+ T cells were collected. Donors had CD4+ T cell counts above 400 cells/uL and were CMV-seropositive.

The sequence was collected from an adult with HIV. The donor label of this sample is uncertain. The rearrangement uses TRBV19 and TRBJ2-2, with 8 bases that match TRBD2. The material was cultured CD4+ T cells from PBMCs, obtained from a patient who received antiretroviral therapy. The CDR3 sequence is CASSIGGGTGELFF. The CDR3 region has the DNA TGTGCCAGTAGTATCGGGGGGGGCACCGGGGAGCTGTTTTTT.